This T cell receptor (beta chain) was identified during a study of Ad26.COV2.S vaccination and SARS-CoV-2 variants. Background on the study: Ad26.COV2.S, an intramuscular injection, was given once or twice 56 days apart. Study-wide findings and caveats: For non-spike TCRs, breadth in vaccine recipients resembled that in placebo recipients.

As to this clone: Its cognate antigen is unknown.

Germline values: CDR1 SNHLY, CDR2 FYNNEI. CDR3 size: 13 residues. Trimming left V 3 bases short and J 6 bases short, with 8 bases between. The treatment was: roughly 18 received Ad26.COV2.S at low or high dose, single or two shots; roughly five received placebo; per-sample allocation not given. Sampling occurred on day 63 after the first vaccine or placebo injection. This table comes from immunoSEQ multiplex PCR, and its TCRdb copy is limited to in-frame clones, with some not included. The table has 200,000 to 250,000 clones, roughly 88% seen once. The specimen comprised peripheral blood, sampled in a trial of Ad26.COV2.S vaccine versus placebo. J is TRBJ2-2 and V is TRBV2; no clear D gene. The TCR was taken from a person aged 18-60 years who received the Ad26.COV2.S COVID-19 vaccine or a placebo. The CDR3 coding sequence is TGTGCCAGCAGTGAGCAACCTCCCGGGGAGCTGTTTTTT. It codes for CASSEQPPGELFF.